This T cell receptor beta chain was captured in a study of T cell responses to AZD1222 COVID-19 vaccine. Across the whole study: Analyses pooled second doses at about 4 or about 12 weeks.

Germline CDR1 and CDR2: SGHAT and FQDESV (reference sequence). The J segment lost 8 bases and the V segment lost 5 bases, leaving 3 bases of the junction unmatched. This CDR3 spans 12 amino acids. Notes on the study in general: Spike-spanning, vaccine-associated CD4 TCRs were dominant at 160-218 and 743-854. Two AZD1222 administrations were followed by greater Spike-specific TCR breadth and depth.

Data came from immunoSEQ multiplex PCR; TCRdb stores just in-frame clones and leaves some out. Of 150,000 or so clones in the sample, about 90% were seen once. As for this clone: The antigen is unknown.

The V gene is TRBV11-1, the J gene TRBJ2-1, with TRBD1 matching 7 bases. The sequencing here drew on peripheral blood, taken on day 0 of AZD1222 vaccination. The origin of this receptor is an adult in good health. Here the CDR3 reads CASSPDRDEQFF. CDR3 coding DNA: TGTGCCAGCAGCCCCGACAGGGATGAGCAGTTCTTC.